This entry features one TCR beta chain sequence. The antigen remains unidentified. This specimen belongs to a study of cytomegalovirus exposure and HLA in healthy donors. Findings and limits, study-wide: Among TCR sequences, most were rare, though some public TCRs appeared in many donors. The authors listed about 170 TCR beta chains as cytomegalovirus-associated. Later work found that TCR association rates differed between HLA loci; DRB1 had the most and HLA-C the fewest. According to a later analysis, donors in an Asian-associated ancestry cluster reportedly had fewer N-insertions than the roughly 670-donor mean.

With 60 Vbeta and 13 Jbeta primers, the PCR was carried out. The table came from immunoSEQ multiplex PCR; TCRdb's copy has only in-frame clones and leaves some out. Of 79,000 or so clones listed, about 69% were seen once; the top ten hold 15% to 20%. Germline V CDR1 and CDR2: SGHRS, YFSETQ. This CDR3 is built from 18 residues. V gave up 2 bases and J gave up 1 base; unmatched junction bases: 11. The chain is built from TRBV5-1 and TRBJ2-5; TRBD2 matches 10 bases. The TCR sequence derives from a woman aged 40 to 50 in good health and CMV-seropositive. Input material: PBMCs. The CDR3 reads CASSFPGPIAGGQETQYF. The DNA of the CDR3 is TGCGCCAGCAGCTTCCCGGGCCCTATAGCGGGGGGCCAAGAGACCCAGTACTTC.